The entry below describes one T cell receptor beta chain. The data originate from a study of blood T cell repertoires in COVID-19. This CDR3 is 12 amino acids long. In germline, CDR1 is SGHTA, CDR2 FQGNSA. V lost 4 bases, J lost 5 bases, and 6 bases lay in between. Sequenced by immunoSEQ multiplex PCR; TCRdb stores in-frame clones only, minus some. The sample holds 210,000 or so clones, 70% to 90% seen once. The chain carries TRBV7-2 and TRBJ1-5; D uncertain. The specimen sequenced was peripheral blood. This clonotype was sampled from a woman between 45 and 65 years old with acute or convalescent COVID-19. The CDR3 coding sequence is TGTGCCAGCAGCTCCCTTTATCAGCCCCAGCATTTT. This translates into CASSSLYQPQHF.